The 3 T cell receptor beta chains given below trace back to one sample, sequenced in a study of tumor and adjacent non-tumor tissue in lung cancer. Three rounds of nested PCR, following a modified ARM-PCR protocol, produced the TCRbeta library. Each CDR3 protein gets one entry after TCRdb re-called the multiplex PCR reads with MiXCR. Of tens of thousands of distinct CDR3 sequences detected, 76% appear once; the ten largest clones hold around 40%. The template was RNA from unsorted bulk tissue. This non-tumor lung sample came from over 3 cm beyond the tumor edge. The sequenced sample was distant non-tumor lung tissue. The receptors were gathered from a man between 65 and 80 years old with non-small cell lung cancer.

To note about this clonotype: Germline is not matched at one junction end, which may reflect a read error. The chain carries TRBV6-2 or TRBV6-3 and TRBJ2-3; unclear D gene. CDR3 length: 10 amino acids. Germline values: CDR1 MNHEY, CDR2 SVGEGT. CDR3 bases: TGTGCCAGCGGCACTGATATGCAGTATTTT. It yields the protein CASGTDMQYF.

Points on this clonotype: A junction boundary mismatches the germline segment, possibly from a read error. CDR3 bases: TGTGCCAGCAACCCGAGGACAGTTGGGCAGGAGACCCAGTATTTC. This sequence encodes CASNPRTVGQETQYF. This sequence joins TRBV11-2 and TRBJ2-5, with TRBD1 as a possible D gene (6 bases). CDR1 and CDR2 from the germline V gene are SGHAT and FQNNGV. This CDR3 has 15 residues.

Comment on this clonotype: At one boundary the junction diverges from the germline segment, which might be a read error. The rearrangement links TRBV6-1 to TRBJ2-7; weak D call: TRBD2 (5 bases). Germline CDR1 MNHNS, CDR2 SASEGT. The CDR3 runs 14 residues. The CDR3 is CVSNAGDPAYEQYF. For the CDR3, the DNA is TGTGTCAGCAATGCCGGGGATCCCGCCTACGAGCAGTACTTC.